Below are 32 T cell receptor beta chains sequenced from a single sample in a study of neurological immune-mediated disorders. TCRdb re-called the 5' RACE reads through MiXCR, storing one row per CDR3 protein. The table lists roughly 100,000 distinct CDR3 sequences, around 3.4% of them singletons. The sequenced sample consisted of PBMCs. The receptor set was obtained from a woman between 45 and 60 years old with multiple sclerosis.

This clonotype was picked up many times. The chain couples TRBV20-1 to TRBJ2-7, with TRBD1 as a possible D gene (6 bases). Trimming cost V 6 bases and J 0 bases, with 15 bases left between them. Germline CDR1 is DFQATT and CDR2 is SNEGSKA (reference sequence). The CDR3 sequence is 14 residues long. CDR3 protein: CSAEDRLNSYEQYF. The CDR3 region has the DNA TGCAGTGCAGAGGACAGACTCAACTCCTACGAGCAGTACTTC.

This clonotype was recorded at least ten times. CDR3 in amino acids: CASSFGGVSSYEQYF. DNA for the CDR3: TGCGCCAGCAGCTTCGGCGGGGTGAGCTCCTACGAGCAGTACTTC. The V call is TRBV5-1, the J call TRBJ2-7; D may be TRBD2 (6 bases). Trimming stripped 2 bases from V and 0 bases from J, with 12 bases between. There are 15 residues in the CDR3. Looked up from germline, CDR1 is SGHRS and CDR2 is YFSETQ.

In this sample, this clonotype turned up many times. This clone may be a read error of a much larger clone one base away. V and J are TRBV7-9 and TRBJ2-3; D is ambiguous. In germline, CDR1 is SEHNR, CDR2 FQNEAQ (reference sequence). The CDR3 is 10 amino acids. V was trimmed by 6 bases and J by 4 bases, leaving 2 bases between them. Here the CDR3 DNA reads TGTGCCAGCAGTTCAGATACGCAGTATTTT. It translates to CASSSDTQYF.

In its sample, this clonotype was seen many times. The chain combines TRBV20-1 with TRBJ1-2; D might be TRBD1 (6 bases). Trimming left V 5 bases short and J 2 bases short, with 12 bases between. Germline V CDR1 and CDR2: DFQATT, SNEGSKA (reference sequence). The CDR3 runs to 13 residues. CDR3 DNA: TGCAGTGCTGGGGGGGCGGGGAACTATGGCTACACCTTC. Protein product: CSAGGAGNYGYTF.

This clonotype was found a few times. The genes are TRBV11-2 and TRBJ2-7; perhaps TRBD1 as D (6 bases). Deletions cut 5 bases from V and 4 bases from J, with 9 bases between. The CDR3 covers 12 residues. Germline lookup yields CDR1 SGHAT and CDR2 FQNNGV. The CDR3 here is CASSPQGYEQYF. DNA for the CDR3: TGTGCCAGCAGCCCACAGGGATACGAGCAGTACTTC.

This clonotype showed up many times. The J gene is TRBJ2-1, the V gene TRBV20-1; 7 nucleotides agree with TRBD2. The CDR3 length is 15 residues. V shed 3 bases, J shed 5 bases, and the junction held 10 bases outside the gene matches. Germline CDR1 DFQATT, CDR2 SNEGSKA (reference sequence). The CDR3 region is CSASLGGVLDNEQFF. The CDR3 DNA is TGCAGTGCTAGCTTGGGGGGGGTCCTTGACAATGAGCAGTTCTTC.

This clonotype was seen repeatedly, ten times or more. This chain joins TRBV6-5 and TRBJ1-5; D not certain. The CDR3 is 13 residues long. Trimming took 6 bases from V and 7 from J, leaving 13 bases between them. Germline CDR1 and CDR2: MNHEY and SVGAGI. CDR3 nucleotides: TGTGCCAGCAGCCAACCCGGAGACCAGCCCCAGCATTTT. This sequence encodes CASSQPGDQPQHF.

This clonotype was observed at least ten times. The rearrangement links TRBV7-2 to TRBJ2-4, with 14 bases lining up with TRBD2. Trimming at V came to 1 base and at J to 3 bases, leaving 5 bases not matched to a gene. Looked up from germline, CDR1 is SGHTA and CDR2 is FQGNSA. The CDR3 is made up of 18 amino acids. The chain's CDR3 is CASSLGVGLAGDKNIQYF. The CDR3 DNA reads TGTGCCAGCAGCTTAGGGGTGGGACTAGCGGGGGACAAAAACATTCAGTACTTC.

This clonotype was counted at least ten times. V gene TRBV4-3 combines with J gene TRBJ1-5, with D perhaps TRBD1 (5 bases). CDR1 and CDR2 from the germline V gene are LGHNA and YSLEER. V dropped 1 base and J dropped 1 base, with 11 bases sitting between them. The CDR3 is made up of 16 amino acids. The CDR3 loop is CASSQGRVLSNQPQHF. CDR3 in DNA: TGCGCCAGCAGCCAAGGCAGGGTGTTAAGCAATCAGCCCCAGCATTTT.

This clonotype has at least ten counts. V usage is TRBV4-1 and J usage is TRBJ2-7, with D unresolved. CDR3 size: 12 residues. Trimming took 1 base from V and 4 from J, leaving 5 bases between them. Germline loops: CDR1 MGHRA, CDR2 YSYEKL. CDR3 in DNA: TGCGCCAGCAGCCAAGTGGGTTACGAGCAGTACTTC. Translated, it gives CASSQVGYEQYF.

This clonotype is classed as medium-sized. This rearrangement joins TRBV10-1 to TRBJ1-4; D unclear. Germline V CDR1 and CDR2: WNHNN, SYGVQD (reference sequence). V lost 4 bases to trimming and J lost 5 bases, with 17 bases between them. The CDR3 is 16 residues long. The CDR3 reads CASSGKWGNTNEKLFF. The CDR3 DNA reads TGCGCCAGCAGTGGGAAGTGGGGAAACACCAATGAAAAACTGTTTTTT.

At least ten counts were recorded for this clonotype. J is TRBJ1-2 and V is TRBV27, with a tentative D call TRBD1 (6 bases). The V end lost 5 bases, the J end lost 5 bases, and 18 bases lay between the germline ends. Germline loops: CDR1 MNHEY, CDR2 SMNVEV (reference sequence). The CDR3 contains 15 residues. The chain's CDR3 is CASSRRQEVYYGYTF. The DNA of the CDR3 is TGTGCCAGCAGTCGGCGACAGGAGGTCTATTATGGCTACACCTTC.

This clonotype came up many times. CDR3 sequence (DNA): TGCGCCAGCCGGGACAGGTCGTTGAACACTGAAGCTTTCTTT. Its protein is CASRDRSLNTEAFF. The chain links TRBV5-1 to TRBJ1-1; 8 bases map to TRBD1. After removal of 7 bases from V and 0 bases from J, the junction contained 5 bases not matched to a gene. The CDR3 contains 14 residues. Germline V CDR1 and CDR2: SGHRS, YFSETQ.

This clonotype came up many times. The genes are TRBV7-9 and TRBJ1-1; 7 nucleotides agree with TRBD1. The CDR3 runs 14 residues. Germline V CDR1 and CDR2: SEHNR, FQNEAQ (reference sequence). Trimming cost V 4 bases and J 7 bases; bases outside gene matches: 9. Here the CDR3 reads CASSSFEGGLEAFF. The CDR3 bases are TGTGCCAGCAGCTCCTTCGAAGGGGGCCTTGAAGCTTTCTTT.

This clonotype was detected ten times or more. The V gene is TRBV5-1, the J gene TRBJ2-3; a weak D match, TRBD1 (5 bases). The CDR3 loop spans 13 amino acids. CDR1 is SGHRS, CDR2 YFSETQ, per germline. The ends were cut back, 5 bases at V and 2 bases at J, with 9 bases in the middle. The CDR3 DNA reads as TGCGCCAGCAGAGACAGCTTCACAGATACGCAGTATTTT. Residues: CASRDSFTDTQYF.

This clonotype was seen at least ten times. The gene calls are TRBV6-6 and TRBJ1-4; 8 bases are shared with TRBD1. V dropped 3 bases and J dropped 5; count of bases not matched to a gene: 2. Germline-derived CDR1 and CDR2 are MNHNY and SVGAGI (reference sequence). The CDR3 runs 14 residues. Here the CDR3 reads CASSYRQGNEKLFF. As DNA, the CDR3 is TGTGCCAGCAGTTATAGACAGGGGAATGAAAAACTGTTTTTT.

This clonotype has a count of ten or more. The rearrangement links TRBV7-9 to TRBJ2-1; D is possibly TRBD2 (5 bases). CDR3 length equals 12 residues. The germline gives CDR1 SEHNR, CDR2 FQNEAQ (reference sequence). Deletions cut 4 bases from V and 9 bases from J, with 10 bases between. As DNA, the CDR3 is TGTGCCAGCAGCTGGACTGGCAGTGAGCAGTTCTTC. Its translation: CASSWTGSEQFF.

This clonotype was seen at least ten times. One junction end disagrees with the germline gene, perhaps due to a read error. CDR3 protein: CASTLEGGDTQYF. In DNA form, the CDR3 reads TGCGCCAGCACCTTGGAGGGCGGGGATACGCAGTATTTT. V usage is TRBV5-1 and J usage is TRBJ2-3, with D possibly being TRBD2 (6 bases). This CDR3 is 13 amino acids long. Germline V gene data show CDR1 as SGHRS and CDR2 as YFSETQ.

The chain joins TRBV6-2 or TRBV6-3 to TRBJ2-1; TRBD1 might be the D (5 bases). Germline CDR1 MNHEY, CDR2 SVGEGT. V dropped 5 bases and J dropped 13 bases, with 15 bases sitting between them. CDR3 length: 12 amino acids. The CDR3 loop is CASSQGRTSQFF. The CDR3 DNA sequence: TGTGCCAGCAGTCAGGGCCGAACAAGTCAGTTCTTC.

There are many counts of this clonotype. The chain has TRBV15 and TRBJ2-1; unclear D gene. The CDR3 has 17 residues. Germline V gene sequence: CDR1 LNHNV, CDR2 YYDKDF (reference sequence). Trimming stripped 0 bases from V and 7 bases from J, with 19 bases between. In nucleotides, the CDR3 is TGTGCCACCAGCAGAGATGGTAGTGGAAGACTGAAGAATGAGCAGTTCTTC. Its protein product is CATSRDGSGRLKNEQFF.

The table lists this clonotype with many counts. This sequence joins TRBV3-1 and TRBJ1-1; tentatively, D is TRBD1 (5 bases). CDR3 size: 14 residues. Trimming took 0 bases from V and 4 from J, leaving 9 bases between them. In germline, CDR1 is LGHDT, CDR2 YNNKEL (reference sequence). CDR3 in amino acids: CASSQDFGGTEAFF. As DNA, the CDR3 is TGTGCCAGCAGCCAAGATTTTGGGGGCACTGAAGCTTTCTTT.

Concerning this clonotype: A much larger clone lies a single base off, so this may be a read error. The chain carries TRBV4-1 and TRBJ1-1, with D possibly being TRBD1 (5 bases). With 3 bases removed from V and 0 bases from J, the gap between germline ends came to 20 bases. Germline V lookup: CDR1 MGHRA, CDR2 YSYEKL. CDR3 length: 18 amino acids. In nucleotides, the CDR3 is TGCGCCAGCAGCCACAACGACAAGGGGTCCTACCTGAACACTGAAGCTTTCTTT. Translating it yields CASSHNDKGSYLNTEAFF.

The chain carries TRBV5-1 and TRBJ2-1, with a possible D match to TRBD2 (6 bases). CDR1 is SGHRS, CDR2 YFSETQ, per germline. Trimming shortened V by 4 bases and J by 0 bases, and 14 bases separated the two germline ends. The CDR3 has 16 amino acids. CDR3 loop: CASSPRGSGSYNEQFF. The DNA of the CDR3 is TGCGCCAGCAGCCCCCGGGGTAGCGGCTCCTACAATGAGCAGTTCTTC.

This clonotype showed up many times. The chain joins TRBV5-1 to TRBJ2-3, with unresolved D. This CDR3 contains 14 residues. The V gene's germline CDR1 is SGHRS and CDR2 YFSETQ. V dropped 0 bases and J dropped 3 bases, with 8 bases sitting between them. CDR3 bases: TGCGCCAGCAGCTTGGATAGTTTAACAGATACGCAGTATTTT. It translates to CASSLDSLTDTQYF.

This clonotype was found a few times. The V call is TRBV10-3, the J call TRBJ2-3; no firm D call. The CDR3 has 14 amino acids. CDR1 is ENHRY, CDR2 SYGVKD, per germline. Trimming cost V 2 bases and J 1 base, with 7 bases left between them. Here the CDR3 DNA reads TGTGCCATCAGTGAGATCAAGGGCACAGATACGCAGTATTTT. It is translated as CAISEIKGTDTQYF.

There are many counts of this clonotype. The chain couples TRBV29-1 to TRBJ1-1; 8 nucleotides match TRBD1. CDR3 length: 13 residues. The junction had 7 bases not matched to a gene; V was cut back by 6 bases and J by 4 bases. Germline values: CDR1 SQVTM, CDR2 ANQGSEA. The CDR3 is CSVSGGWVTEAFF. In DNA, the CDR3 is TGCAGCGTCTCAGGGGGCTGGGTCACTGAAGCTTTCTTT.

This clonotype was observed many times. The rearrangement joins TRBV18 to TRBJ1-5; D gene ambiguous. Germline CDR1 reads KGHSH; CDR2 reads LQKENI. The ends were cut back, 3 bases at V and 2 bases at J, with 11 bases in the middle. There are 15 residues in the CDR3. This chain's CDR3 is CASSPGGSGNQPQHF. The CDR3, as DNA: TGTGCCAGCTCACCGGGAGGGTCCGGCAATCAGCCCCAGCATTTT.

Many counts were recorded for this clonotype. The chain has TRBV5-1 and TRBJ2-3; D ambiguous. The CDR3 extends over 16 amino acids. The germline CDR1 and CDR2 sequences are SGHRS and YFSETQ. The germline V and J ends were trimmed by 4 bases and 5 bases, with 20 bases remaining between them. As DNA, the CDR3 is TGCGCCAGCAGCCCCTACCCTTCCCTGGGCGGAGATACGCAGTATTTT. Translation: CASSPYPSLGGDTQYF.

This clonotype was found many times. The gene calls are TRBV20-1 and TRBJ1-2; TRBD1 matches 7 bases. CDR3 length: 11 residues. V was clipped by 5 bases and J by 8 bases; unmatched bases: 5. From germline, CDR1 is DFQATT and CDR2 SNEGSKA (reference sequence). CDR3 sequence: CSAEGARGYTF. The CDR3 DNA follows: TGCAGTGCTGAGGGGGCGCGGGGCTACACCTTC.

This clonotype was counted many times. The chain couples TRBV6-5 to TRBJ1-1; weak D call: TRBD1 (6 bases). This CDR3 is built from 16 residues. Germline values: CDR1 MNHEY, CDR2 SVGAGI. The V gene lost 5 bases and the J gene lost 6 bases, with 22 bases spanning the gap. The CDR3 DNA sequence: TGTGCCAGCAGTACCACTCAACAGGGTTCGGTCTCTGAAGCTTTCTTT. Amino acid sequence: CASSTTQQGSVSEAFF.

This clonotype has at least ten counts. CDR3: CASSYSRPSGADTQYF. DNA for the CDR3: TGTGCCAGCAGTTACTCGAGGCCTAGCGGGGCGGATACGCAGTATTTT. J is TRBJ2-3 and V is TRBV6-5; 9 bases match TRBD2. This CDR3 has 16 residues. Germline assignment: CDR1 MNHEY and CDR2 SVGAGI. Trimming removed 0 bases from V and 6 bases from J; junction bases left unmatched: 7.

This clonotype was found many times. The genes are TRBV5-1 and TRBJ2-7; D remains ambiguous. Germline V lookup: CDR1 SGHRS, CDR2 YFSETQ. The germline V and J ends were trimmed by 2 bases and 0 bases, with 12 bases remaining between them. The length of the CDR3 is 15 residues. The CDR3 DNA reads as TGCGCCAGCAGCTTTGGTCAGTCAAGCTCCTACGAGCAGTACTTC. Its protein is CASSFGQSSSYEQYF.